The 25 T cell receptor beta chains reported below all come from one sample, sequenced in a study of shared clonotypes between healthy human individuals (TCRdb year 2020). Preparation of the library involved the immunoSEQ multiplex PCR assay. TCRdb holds this immuneACCESS table with in-frame rearrangements only. Some clones are missing; in checked studies, unresolved V genes explain under half, and the rest has no known cause. The sample table holds under 2,500,000 clones, of which about 94% were seen once. The ten biggest clones cover roughly 0.13% of the sample. The sequencing input was naive CD4+ T cells sorted from blood. The cell subset or site label, as the study defines it: CD45RA+ positively selected. The source is a man in his late teens or twenties in good health.

This chain links TRBV5-4 with TRBJ2-3; TRBD2 matches at 7 bases. The CDR3 has 15 amino acids. V dropped 2 bases and J dropped 0; count of bases not matched to a gene: 3. CDR1 and CDR2 (germline): SGHNT, YYREEE (reference sequence). CDR3 amino acids: CASSFGLDSTDTQYF. The CDR3 DNA reads TGTGCCAGCAGCTTTGGACTAGATAGCACAGATACGCAGTATTTT. Full variable domain (missing parts from reference TRBV5-4 and TRBJ2-3): ETGVTQSPTHLIKTRGQQVTLRCSSQSGHNTVSWYQQALGQGPQFIFQYYREEENGRGNFPPRFSGLQFPNYSSELNVNALELDDSALYLCASSFGLDSTDTQYFGPGTRLTVL.

This clone was seen a single time. The chain recombines TRBV19 with TRBJ1-4; D is undetermined. Trimming cost V 5 bases and J 0 bases, with 13 bases left between them. The V gene's germline CDR1 is LNHDA and CDR2 SQIVND (reference sequence). The CDR3 has 16 amino acids. In DNA form, the CDR3 reads TGTGCCAGTAGTCCGCGACATTTTGCAACTAATGAAAAACTGTTTTTT. It yields the protein CASSPRHFATNEKLFF.

DNA for the CDR3: TGTGCCAGCAGCCGACAGGGGGAAAACACCGGGGAGCTGTTTTTT. As protein: CASSRQGENTGELFF. The chain is built from TRBV7-6 and TRBJ2-2; 9 bases line up with TRBD1. From germline, CDR1 is SGHVS and CDR2 FNYEAQ. The V gene end was trimmed by 5 bases and the J gene end by 2 bases; junction bases not matched to a gene: 3. The CDR3 is made up of 15 amino acids.

The chain has TRBV7-9 and TRBJ1-6; weak D call: TRBD1 (6 bases). CDR3 length: 16 amino acids. The V gene's germline CDR1 is SEHNR and CDR2 FQNEAQ (reference sequence). V was cut by 6 bases and J by 2 bases, with 14 bases left in between. This CDR3 is CASSTPGTTYNSPLHF. The CDR3 bases are TGTGCCAGCAGTACACCCGGGACAACCTATAATTCACCCCTCCACTTT.

This chain links TRBV7-3 with TRBJ2-3; no reliable D call. Trimming stripped 5 bases from V and 6 bases from J, with 15 bases between. Germline V lookup: CDR1 SGHTA, CDR2 FQGTGA. This CDR3 has 14 residues. In DNA form, the CDR3 reads TGTGCCAGCAGCCCGGGCCCTAACGGGGATACGCAGTATTTT. It is translated as CASSPGPNGDTQYF.

A word on this clone: Other DNA sequences from this sample encode an identical CDR3 as well. V gene TRBV5-1 combines with J gene TRBJ2-2, with D uncertain. CDR3 length: 14 residues. In germline, CDR1 is SGHRS, CDR2 YFSETQ. Trimming removed 0 bases from V and 5 bases from J, with 8 bases in between. CDR3 DNA: TGCGCCAGCAGCTTGGCCGGGCGGACCGGGGAGCTGTTTTTT. Residues: CASSLAGRTGELFF.

This clone was recorded once. The chain couples TRBV29-1 to TRBJ1-5; D remains ambiguous. Trimming left V 2 bases short and J 4 bases short, with 9 bases between. There are 13 residues in the CDR3. The germline CDR1 and CDR2 sequences are SQVTM and ANQGSEA. In nucleotides, the CDR3 is TGCAGCGTTGAAACTGGTCCGAATCAGCCCCAGCATTTT. As protein: CSVETGPNQPQHF. Based on the CDR3 plus reference TRBV29-1 and TRBJ1-5, the full variable domain is SAVISQKPSRDICQRGTSLTIQCQVDSQVTMMFWYRQQPGQSLTLIATANQGSEATYESGFVIDKFPISRPNLTFSTLTVSNMSPEDSSIYLCSVETGPNQPQHFGDGTRLSIL.

The V and J genes are TRBV2 and TRBJ2-7; possibly TRBD1 or TRBD2 for D (6 bases each). V lost 10 bases and J 7 bases, leaving 20 bases between the germline ends. CDR3 length: 13 amino acids. In germline, CDR1 is SNHLY, CDR2 FYNNEI. CDR3 sequence reads: CATKGQGRSEQYF. CDR3 nucleotides: TGTGCCACCAAAGGCCAGGGGAGGTCAGAGCAGTACTTC.

The chain has TRBV5-6 and TRBJ1-2, with 11 bases fitting TRBD1. Germline V gene lookup returns CDR1 SGHDT and CDR2 YYEEEE. The V gene end was trimmed by 4 bases and the J gene end by 5 bases; junction bases not matched to a gene: 7. This CDR3 region has 15 residues. The CDR3 DNA reads as TGTGCCAGCAGCAGGGACAGGGGGGCAATATATGGCTACACCTTC. Its translation: CASSRDRGAIYGYTF.

This clone was observed a single time. V and J are TRBV19 and TRBJ1-1; a possible D gene is TRBD1 (6 bases). Deletions cut 7 bases from V and 4 bases from J, with 16 bases between. The CDR3 runs 14 residues. In germline, CDR1 is LNHDA, CDR2 SQIVND (reference sequence). The CDR3 bases are TGTGCCAGTACCCACACAACAGGGACCACTGAAGCTTTCTTT. It translates to CASTHTTGTTEAFF. Variable domain in full (rest from reference TRBV19 and TRBJ1-1): DGGITQSPKYLFRKEGQNVTLSCEQNLNHDAMYWYRQDPGQGLRLIYYSQIVNDFQKGDIAEGYSVSREKKESFPLTVTSAQKNPTAFYLCASTHTTGTTEAFFGQGTRLTVV.

The chain carries TRBV6-1 and TRBJ2-7, with 8 bases identical to TRBD2. Germline V gene sequence: CDR1 MNHNS, CDR2 SASEGT. There are 14 residues in the CDR3. Trimming at V came to 2 bases and at J to 6 bases, leaving 6 bases not matched to a gene. As DNA, the CDR3 is TGTGCCAGCAGTGAAACTAGCGGTTGGTCCGAGCAGTACTTC. Amino acids: CASSETSGWSEQYF.

The table lists this clone with a count of one. Other DNA sequences in the same sample also yield this CDR3. V gene TRBV2 combines with J gene TRBJ1-6; TRBD1 matches 8 bases. The germline V gene encodes CDR1 SNHLY and CDR2 FYNNEI. This CDR3 has 13 amino acids. J gave up 9 bases and V 6 bases, and 4 bases lay outside the gene matches. The CDR3 DNA reads TGTGCCAGCAGCGAAACAGGGGGTTCACCCCTCCACTTT. Amino acid sequence: CASSETGGSPLHF.

J is TRBJ1-4 and V is TRBV9; unclear D gene. V lost 0 bases, J lost 6 bases, and 9 bases lay in between. The CDR3 has 14 residues. Looked up from germline, CDR1 is SGDLS and CDR2 is YYNGEE. DNA of the CDR3: TGTGCCAGCAGCGTAGGGATTGCTCATGAAAAACTGTTTTTT. Amino acids: CASSVGIAHEKLFF.

The V call is TRBV4-1, the J call TRBJ2-5, with 8 positions matching TRBD2. Germline V gene sequence: CDR1 MGHRA, CDR2 YSYEKL. The length of the CDR3 is 17 residues. V gave up 1 base and J gave up 0 bases; unmatched junction bases: 7. Here the CDR3 DNA reads TGCGCCAGCAGCCAAGTTACGGGGGGGTTATACCAAGAGACCCAGTACTTC. Amino acids: CASSQVTGGLYQETQYF.

This clone was detected only once. V and J are TRBV10-2 and TRBJ2-5, with 8 bases identical to TRBD1. This CDR3 comprises 13 residues. CDR1 and CDR2 (germline): WSHSY, SAAADI. Trimming at V came to 10 bases and at J to 6 bases, leaving 10 bases not matched to a gene. In nucleotides, the CDR3 is TGCGCCACAACTACAGGGGGGAGAAAGACCCAGTACTTC. Its translation is CATTTGGRKTQYF.

In the case of this clone: Other DNA sequences of this sample code for an identical CDR3. The rearrangement uses TRBV18 and TRBJ1-3; possibly TRBD1 for D (6 bases). Germline V lookup: CDR1 KGHSH, CDR2 LQKENI. The V and J ends lost 3 bases and 0 bases respectively, with 12 bases between them. The CDR3 length is 16 residues. In DNA form, the CDR3 reads TGTGCCAGCTCACCCGGACAGATCATCTCTGGAAACACCATATATTTT. It is translated as CASSPGQIISGNTIYF.

The V call is TRBV2, the J call TRBJ2-5, with 7 bases identical to TRBD2. The trim removed 4 bases at V and 5 bases at J, leaving 4 bases unmatched. Germline V gene data show CDR1 as SNHLY and CDR2 as FYNNEI. The CDR3 length is 13 residues. In DNA, the CDR3 is TGTGCCAGCAGTGGGGATAGCGGGGAGACCCAGTACTTC. It translates to CASSGDSGETQYF.

Concerning this clone: Additional DNA sequences in this sample encode the identical CDR3. The J gene is TRBJ2-3, the V gene TRBV7-9; 13 bases line up with TRBD2. V lost 5 bases and J lost 1; bases outside the gene matches: 3. CDR1 is SEHNR and CDR2 is FQNEAQ in the germline V gene (reference sequence). The length of the CDR3 is 16 residues. The CDR3 protein is CASSPGTSGGTDTQYF. The DNA of the CDR3 is TGTGCCAGCAGCCCGGGGACTAGCGGGGGCACAGATACGCAGTATTTT.

V and J are TRBV5-4 and TRBJ2-7; D is ambiguous. V was cut by 3 bases and J by 4 bases, with 11 bases left in between. In germline, CDR1 is SGHNT, CDR2 YYREEE (reference sequence). The CDR3 covers 13 residues. The CDR3 protein is CASSYLDRYEQYF. DNA of the CDR3: TGTGCCAGCAGCTATCTAGACCGGTACGAGCAGTACTTC.

Of note for this clone: Other DNA sequences in this sample translate to the same CDR3. This sequence joins TRBV5-1 and TRBJ2-1; TRBD1 agrees at 11 bases. The CDR3 covers 15 residues. The trim removed 4 bases at V and 4 bases at J, leaving 4 bases unmatched. Germline CDR1 SGHRS, CDR2 YFSETQ. CDR3 region: CASSPGQGVYNEQFF. CDR3 DNA: TGCGCCAGCAGCCCGGGACAGGGGGTATACAATGAGCAGTTCTTC.

This chain connects TRBV29-1 to TRBJ1-1, with 7 positions matching TRBD1. The V gene end was trimmed by 4 bases and the J gene end by 4 bases; junction bases not matched to a gene: 12. The CDR3 totals 15 residues. Germline V CDR1 and CDR2: SQVTM, ANQGSEA. The CDR3 protein is CSVVRQGSGGTEAFF. DNA of the CDR3: TGCAGCGTTGTCCGCCAAGGTTCAGGGGGCACTGAAGCTTTCTTT.

This chain uses TRBV11-2 with TRBJ2-7; 7 bases are shared with TRBD1. Germline lookup yields CDR1 SGHAT and CDR2 FQNNGV. Trimming took 3 bases from V and 2 from J; bases not matched to a gene: 10. This CDR3 is 16 amino acids long. Here the CDR3 DNA reads TGTGCCAGCAGCTTCCGGGACAGCGACAAGACCTACGAGCAGTACTTC. This sequence encodes CASSFRDSDKTYEQYF.

The rearrangement uses TRBV19 and TRBJ2-1; the match to TRBD1 covers 8 bases. The CDR3 contains 18 residues. V gave up 4 bases and J gave up 8 bases; unmatched junction bases: 19. Germline loops: CDR1 LNHDA, CDR2 SQIVND (reference sequence). The CDR3 DNA follows: TGTGCCAGTAGTACCCACCGGCCTACCGGAACAGGGGGTGATGAGCAGTTCTTC. Its protein product is CASSTHRPTGTGGDEQFF. The full variable domain, with the rest looked up from reference TRBV19 and TRBJ2-1, is DGGITQSPKYLFRKEGQNVTLSCEQNLNHDAMYWYRQDPGQGLRLIYYSQIVNDFQKGDIAEGYSVSREKKESFPLTVTSAQKNPTAFYLCASSTHRPTGTGGDEQFFGPGTRLTVL.

This chain uses TRBV4-1 with TRBJ1-3; D ambiguous. Trimming shortened V by 4 bases and J by 2 bases, and 15 bases separated the two germline ends. Germline CDR1 MGHRA, CDR2 YSYEKL. This CDR3 region has 16 residues. The DNA of the CDR3 is TGCGCCAGCAGCCTTGCTTTACTCGGGACTGGAAACACCATATATTTT. Its protein is CASSLALLGTGNTIYF.

The chain couples TRBV7-2 to TRBJ1-2; D is unclear. CDR3 length: 12 amino acids. Germline CDR1 reads SGHTA; CDR2 reads FQGNSA. Trimming pared 4 bases from V and 5 bases from J, leaving 8 bases between. DNA of the CDR3: TGTGCCAGCAGCTCTGGAGGATATGGCTACACCTTC. Its translation is CASSSGGYGYTF.